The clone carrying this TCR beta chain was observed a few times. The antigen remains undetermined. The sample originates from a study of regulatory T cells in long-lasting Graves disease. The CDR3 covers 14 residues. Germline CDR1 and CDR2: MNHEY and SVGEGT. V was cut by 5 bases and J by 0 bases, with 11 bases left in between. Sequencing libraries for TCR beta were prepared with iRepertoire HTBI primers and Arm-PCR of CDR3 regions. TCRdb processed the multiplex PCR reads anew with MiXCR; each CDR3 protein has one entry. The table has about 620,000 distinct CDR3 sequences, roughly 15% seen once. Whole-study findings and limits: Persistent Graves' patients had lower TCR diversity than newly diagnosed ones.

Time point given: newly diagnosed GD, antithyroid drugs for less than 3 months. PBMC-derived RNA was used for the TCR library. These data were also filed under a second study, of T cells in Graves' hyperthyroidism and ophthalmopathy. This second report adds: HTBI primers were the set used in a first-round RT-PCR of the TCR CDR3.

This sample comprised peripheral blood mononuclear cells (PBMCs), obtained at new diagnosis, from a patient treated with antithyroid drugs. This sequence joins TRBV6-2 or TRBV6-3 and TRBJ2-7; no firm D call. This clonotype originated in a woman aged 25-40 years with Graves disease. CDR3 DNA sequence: TGTGCCAGCAGTGCGGTGCGCCGCTCCTACGAGCAGTACTTC. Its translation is CASSAVRRSYEQYF.